The clone carrying this T cell receptor beta chain was observed at least ten times. Its antigen is still unknown. The germline CDR1 and CDR2 sequences are SGHRS and YFSETQ. The V and J ends lost 6 bases and 3 bases, in that order; junction bases with no gene match: 8. The CDR3 consists of 15 residues. These data belong to a study of identical twins. Study-level points and caveats: Compared with unrelated sharing, twin-shared out-of-frame alpha sequences had more low-probability sequences. Insertion counts were lower in abundant cord blood beta clonotypes, a trend that memory repertoires did not show.

Through template switching, a universal primer site was introduced, and the cDNA contained unique molecular identifiers. TCRdb recomputed calls from the 5' RACE reads with MiXCR, one row per CDR3 protein. The sample holds about 700,000 distinct CDR3 sequences, 5.5% to 7.5% seen once. The sample consisted of naive T cells sorted from blood. The sequence was collected from a man aged 18 to 29 in good health. The rearrangement links TRBV5-1 to TRBJ2-3; 9 positions match TRBD2. The CDR3 loop reads CASTLAGSYTDTQYF. CDR3 in DNA: TGCGCCAGCACTCTAGCGGGATCCTATACAGATACGCAGTATTTT.